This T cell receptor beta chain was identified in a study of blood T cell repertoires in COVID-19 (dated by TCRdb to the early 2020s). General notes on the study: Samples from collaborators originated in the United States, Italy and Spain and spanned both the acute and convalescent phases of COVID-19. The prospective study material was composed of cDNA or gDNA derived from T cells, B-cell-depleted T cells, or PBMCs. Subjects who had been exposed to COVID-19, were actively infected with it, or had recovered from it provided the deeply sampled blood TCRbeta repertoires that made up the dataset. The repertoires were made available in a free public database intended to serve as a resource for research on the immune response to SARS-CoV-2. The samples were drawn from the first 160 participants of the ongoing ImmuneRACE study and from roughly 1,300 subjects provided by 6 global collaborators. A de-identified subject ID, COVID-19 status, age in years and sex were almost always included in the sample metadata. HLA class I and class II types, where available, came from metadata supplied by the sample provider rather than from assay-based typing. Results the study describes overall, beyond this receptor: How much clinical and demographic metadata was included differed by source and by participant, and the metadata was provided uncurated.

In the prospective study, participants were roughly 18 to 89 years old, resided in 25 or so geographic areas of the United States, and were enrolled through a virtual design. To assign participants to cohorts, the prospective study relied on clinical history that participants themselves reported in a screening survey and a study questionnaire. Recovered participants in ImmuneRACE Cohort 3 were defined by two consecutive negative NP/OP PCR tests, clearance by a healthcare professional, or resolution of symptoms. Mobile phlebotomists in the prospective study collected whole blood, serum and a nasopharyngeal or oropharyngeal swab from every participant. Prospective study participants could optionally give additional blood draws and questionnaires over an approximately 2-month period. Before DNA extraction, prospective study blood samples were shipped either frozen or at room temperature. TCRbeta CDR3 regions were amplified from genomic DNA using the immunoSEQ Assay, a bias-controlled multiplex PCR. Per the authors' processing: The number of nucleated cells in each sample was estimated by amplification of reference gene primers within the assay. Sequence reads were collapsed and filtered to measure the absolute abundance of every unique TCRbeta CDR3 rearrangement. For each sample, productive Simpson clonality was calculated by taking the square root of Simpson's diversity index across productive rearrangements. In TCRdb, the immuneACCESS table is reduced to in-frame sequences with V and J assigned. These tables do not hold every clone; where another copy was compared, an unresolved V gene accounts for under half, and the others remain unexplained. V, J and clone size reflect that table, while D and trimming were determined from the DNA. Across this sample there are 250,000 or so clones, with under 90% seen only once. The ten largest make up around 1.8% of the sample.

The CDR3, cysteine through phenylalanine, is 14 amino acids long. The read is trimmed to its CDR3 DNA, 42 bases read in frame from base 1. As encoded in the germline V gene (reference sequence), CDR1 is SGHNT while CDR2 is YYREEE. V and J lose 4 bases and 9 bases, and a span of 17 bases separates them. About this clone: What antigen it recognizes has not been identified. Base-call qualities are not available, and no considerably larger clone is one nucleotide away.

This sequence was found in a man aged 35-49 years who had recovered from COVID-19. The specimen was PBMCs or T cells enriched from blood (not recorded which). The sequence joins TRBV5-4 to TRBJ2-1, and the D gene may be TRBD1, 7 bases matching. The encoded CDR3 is CASSLAGGSSEQFF. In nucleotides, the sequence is TGTGCCAGCAGCCTGGCAGGGGGGTCGAGTGAGCAGTTCTTC. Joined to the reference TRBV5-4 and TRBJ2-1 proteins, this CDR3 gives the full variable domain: ETGVTQSPTHLIKTRGQQVTLRCSSQSGHNTVSWYQQALGQGPQFIFQYYREEENGRGNFPPRFSGLQFPNYSSELNVNALELDDSALYLCASSLAGGSSEQFFGPGTRLTVL.